This TCR beta chain was identified in a study of naive and memory T cell subsets. Study conclusions and caveats: There was no ground truth to check naive and memory subset results.

V was cut by 0 bases and J by 1 base, with 8 bases left in between. The V gene's germline CDR1 is SGHDT and CDR2 YYEEEE. The CDR3 spans 15 residues. Overnight CMV lysate stimulation of fresh PBMCs defined donor CMV status by CD4+ IFNgamma. As for this clonotype: Its antigen is not known.

Two oligonucleotides, mixed equimolar, formed the beta constant-region primer covering TRBC1 and TRBC2. Ligated cDNA was amplified by four rounds of PCR with nested alpha and beta constant-region primers and SP2. A 12-nucleotide UMI and the SP2 primer were added to the cDNA 3' end by oligonucleotide ligation. A single record per CDR3 protein comes from TCRdb applying MiXCR to the UMI-ligation and nested PCR reads. The sample yields 30,000 to 40,000 distinct CDR3 sequences, around a sixth seen once. This chain joins TRBV5-6 and TRBJ2-4; D ambiguous. The clonotype comes from a human donor in good health. Material: effector memory CD4+ T cells from blood. The subset was: effector memory, CD45RA- CD27-. As DNA, the CDR3 is TGTGCCAGCAGCTTGGGGTTAAGGGCCAAAAACATTCAGTACTTC. It yields the protein CASSLGLRAKNIQYF.